This T cell receptor (beta chain) was recorded in a study of T-cell reconstitution after alpha-beta-depleted transplantation in children. V was cut by 3 bases and J by 6 bases, with 16 bases left in between. The CDR3 is 15 residues long. Germline V lookup: CDR1 KGHSH, CDR2 LQKENI. The TCRbeta library was prepared with unique molecular identifiers. One entry per CDR3 protein results from TCRdb running MiXCR on the PCR reads. The sample shows around 490,000 distinct CDR3 sequences, about an eighth of them seen only once. Sequenced here: PBMCs, mostly from graft donor cells, sampled 180 days after TCRalphabeta/CD19-depleted stem cell transplant. This chain links TRBV18 with TRBJ2-3; D is uncertain. This clonotype was sampled from a female patient under 10 years old who had a stem cell transplant for aplastic anemia, so the T cells may come from the graft donor. The CDR3 nucleotides read TGTGCCAGCTCACCCCGGACGTCGACAACCGATACGCAGTATTTT. It encodes CASSPRTSTTDTQYF.